The T cell receptor (beta chain) under discussion was sequenced for a study of Ad26.COV2.S vaccination and SARS-CoV-2 variants. Study conclusions and caveats: Reportedly, spike-specific CD8+ and CD4+ T cell responses achieved substantial breadth once vaccination had taken place. Spike-specific TCR breadth in vaccine recipients exceeded that seen in placebo recipients.

V lost 2 bases to trimming and J lost 3 bases; unmatched junction nucleotides: 10. Germline V gene sequence: CDR1 MNHEY, CDR2 SVGEGT. This CDR3 has 16 amino acids. Produced via immunoSEQ multiplex PCR; TCRdb's table is partial and in-frame only. The sample includes hundreds of thousands of clones, approximately 90% of them seen just once. In the case of this clone: Its antigen is unknown.

Treatment meaning: 19 received Ad26.COV2.S at low or high dose, single or two shots; a few received placebo; per-sample allocation not given. On day 63 after the first injection, vaccine and placebo recipients gave samples. Immunization relied on an Ad26 vector, which expressed Wuhan-strain SARS-CoV-2 spike. The sample was peripheral blood, taken in a trial of Ad26.COV2.S vaccine versus placebo. The chain couples TRBV6-2 or TRBV6-3 to TRBJ2-7, with TRBD2 matching 7 bases. The sequence came from a person aged 18-65 years who received the Ad26.COV2.S COVID-19 vaccine or a placebo. The CDR3 sequence: CASSYLRGLVSYEQYF. DNA for the CDR3: TGTGCCAGCAGTTACCTCCGTGGACTAGTAAGCTACGAGCAGTACTTC.